This TCR beta chain came from a study of cytomegalovirus exposure and HLA in healthy donors. Whole-study results and caveats: CMV antigen specificity was confirmed in vitro for a few CMV-associated chains. Among TCR beta chains, those listed as cytomegalovirus-associated numbered over 150.

Researchers ran the PCR with 60 Vbeta and 13 Jbeta primers. Libraries were prepared by immunoSEQ multiplex PCR; TCRdb keeps only in-frame clonotypes and omits some of them. The sample consists of fewer than 200,000 clones, 70% to 85% of them appearing once. Each of the donors was a healthy bone marrow donor. Concerning this clone: The antigen remains unidentified.

Between the trimmed V and J ends, which lost 4 bases and 4 bases, there was a span of 12 bases. This CDR3 contains 14 residues. CDR1 and CDR2 from the germline V gene are SGDLS and YYNGEE. The gene calls are TRBV9 and TRBJ1-3, with TRBD1 as a possible D gene (5 bases). The specimen was PBMCs. This TCR came from a woman aged 40 to 50 in good health and CMV-seronegative. For the CDR3, the DNA is TGTGCCAGCAGCTACGGGACTCCCGGAAACACCATATATTTT. Protein: CASSYGTPGNTIYF.